The clone carrying this TCR beta chain was found many times. Its specificity is not known. The data were obtained in a study of T cells in Graves' hyperthyroidism and ophthalmopathy. Study results and caveats: Ophthalmopathy was separated from stable hyperthyroidism by a 13 V-J model. In the blood, most expanded thyroid clonotypes above 0.001 appeared as well.

The CDR3 regions of TCR beta were amplified from RNA transcripts. First-round RT-PCR targeting the TCR CDR3 was performed with the HTBI primer set. MiXCR, run by TCRdb on the multiplex PCR reads, gives a single entry per CDR3 protein. The sample holds more than 500,000 distinct CDR3 sequences, about 15% seen once. Newly diagnosed patients aged 18 to 65 had hyperthyroidism of under 2 months' duration. The sample taken for sequencing was blood. The sequence came from a woman aged 40 to 55 with Graves' hyperthyroidism.

The CDR3 nucleotides read TGTGCCAGCAGCTTATCACGGGACTACGAGCAGTACTTC. Its protein is CASSLSRDYEQYF. The chain uses TRBV7-2 and TRBJ2-7; tentatively, D is TRBD2 (5 bases). Deletions cut 2 bases from V and 3 bases from J, with 8 bases between. The CDR3 spans 13 residues. The germline V gene has CDR1 SGHTA and CDR2 FQGNSA.